Below are 11 T cell receptor beta chains sequenced from a single sample in a study of CD8+ T cells in alopecia areata. Sample treatment: oral pan-JAK inhibitor, 5-10 mg twice daily. cDNA reverse transcribed from extracted RNA served as the sequencing template. Assay used: immunoSEQ multiplex PCR; TCRdb lists only in-frame clones, some missing. The data contain about 180,000 clones, about 55% of them singletons. The sequenced sample was CD8+ T cells sorted from blood, obtained at week 24, from a patient treated with tofacitinib. Receptor source: a human donor with alopecia areata.

The rearrangement links TRBV29-1 to TRBJ2-7, with a weak D call TRBD2 (5 bases). This CDR3 is 11 amino acids long. Trimming stripped 6 bases from V and 7 bases from J, with 13 bases between. The germline CDR1 and CDR2 sequences are SQVTM and ANQGSEA. The CDR3 nucleotides are TGCAGCGTCGCCCTAACGGGGGAGCAGTACTTC. Amino acid sequence: CSVALTGEQYF.

This rearrangement joins TRBV14 to TRBJ2-5; no clear D. The CDR3 is 15 residues long. CDR1 SGHDN and CDR2 FVKESK come from the germline V gene. The V end lost 2 bases, the J end lost 5 bases, and 15 bases lay between the germline ends. The chain's CDR3 is CASSQSAGSWETQYF. Here the CDR3 DNA reads TGTGCCAGCAGCCAATCGGCAGGATCGTGGGAGACCCAGTACTTC. Supplemented by reference TRBV14 and TRBJ2-5, the full variable domain reads EAGVTQFPSHSVIEKGQTVTLRCDPISGHDNLYWYRRVMGKEIKFLLHFVKESKQDESGMPNNRFLAERTGGTYSTLKVQPAELEDSGVYFCASSQSAGSWETQYFGPGTRLLVL.

The rearrangement uses TRBV6-1 and TRBJ2-2, with a weak D call TRBD1 (5 bases). Germline lookup yields CDR1 MNHNS and CDR2 SASEGT. V was trimmed by 8 bases and J by 3 bases, leaving 10 bases between them. There are 13 residues in the CDR3. The CDR3 region is CASGRQYTGELFF. The CDR3 nucleotides are TGTGCCAGCGGTCGACAGTACACCGGGGAGCTGTTTTTT.

The chain employs TRBV11-3 and TRBJ2-2, with TRBD2 as a possible D gene (6 bases). In germline, CDR1 is SGHNT, CDR2 YENEEA. The CDR3 runs to 15 residues. Trimming took 5 bases from V and 1 from J, leaving 11 bases between them. The CDR3 spells CASSQEGQNTGELFF. The CDR3 DNA reads TGTGCCAGCAGCCAGGAGGGCCAGAACACCGGGGAGCTGTTTTTT.

Regarding this clone: Other nucleotide sequences from this sample produce the same CDR3. V gene TRBV11-2 combines with J gene TRBJ2-7; D gene uncertain. Germline CDR1 is SGHAT and CDR2 is FQNNGV. The CDR3 has 12 residues. V shed 1 base and J shed 0 bases, with 1 base lying between them. Written as DNA, the CDR3 is TGTGCCAGCAGCTTAGTCTCCTACGAGCAGTACTTC. Translating it yields CASSLVSYEQYF. Together with reference TRBV11-2 and TRBJ2-7, the CDR3 gives the full variable domain: EAGVAQSPRYKIIEKRQSVAFWCNPISGHATLYWYQQILGQGPKLLIQFQNNGVVDDSQLPKDRFSAERLKGVDSTLKIQPAKLEDSAVYLCASSLVSYEQYFGPGTRLTVT.

Ten or more counts support this clone. V and J are TRBV11-2 and TRBJ1-2; D not certain. The CDR3 is 11 amino acids. V lost 4 bases, J lost 3 bases, and 3 bases lay in between. Germline-derived CDR1 and CDR2 are SGHAT and FQNNGV. The CDR3 region has the DNA TGTGCCAGCAGCTCCGACTATGGCTACACCTTC. This translates into CASSSDYGYTF.

This clone has just a few counts. This sample includes further DNA sequences coding for the same CDR3. The chain combines TRBV30 with TRBJ2-7; unclear D gene. Germline-derived CDR1 and CDR2 are GTSNPN and SVGIG (reference sequence). This CDR3 contains 11 residues. Trimming removed 0 bases at V and 4 bases at J, with 4 bases between. The DNA of the CDR3 is TGTGCCTGGAGTGTAGGATACGAGCAGTACTTC. As protein: CAWSVGYEQYF. The full variable domain, with the rest looked up from reference TRBV30 and TRBJ2-7, is SQTIHQWPATLVQPVGSPLSLECTVEGTSNPNLYWYRQAAGRGLQLLFYSVGIGQISSEVPQNLSASRPQDRQFILSSKKLLLSDSGFYLCAWSVGYEQYFGPGTRLTVT.

This chain uses TRBV9 with TRBJ2-7, with 9 bases fitting TRBD1. CDR3 length: 17 residues. CDR1 is SGDLS and CDR2 is YYNGEE in the germline V gene. Unmatched junction bases numbered 11, after V lost 3 bases and J lost 1 base. CDR3 DNA sequence: TGTGCCAGCAGCGCCAGCCGGACAGGGGAATCTTCCTACGAGCAGTACTTC. This codes for CASSASRTGESSYEQYF.

This chain joins TRBV7-9 and TRBJ2-7; 10 bases are a match to TRBD1. The CDR3 contains 14 residues. Unmatched junction bases numbered 3, after V lost 3 bases and J lost 4 bases. The germline V gene has CDR1 SEHNR and CDR2 FQNEAQ (reference sequence). CDR3 sequence (DNA): TGTGCCAGCAGCTTCCGGGACAGGGGTTACGAGCAGTACTTC. As protein: CASSFRDRGYEQYF.

This rearrangement joins TRBV4-1 to TRBJ1-1, with D unresolved. The CDR3 is 13 amino acids. The germline V gene encodes CDR1 MGHRA and CDR2 YSYEKL. Deletions cut 1 base from V and 4 bases from J, with 7 bases between. This CDR3 is CASSQGASTEAFF. In DNA form, the CDR3 reads TGCGCCAGCAGCCAAGGGGCAAGCACTGAAGCTTTCTTT.

This chain links TRBV5-1 with TRBJ2-5; 14 nucleotides match TRBD2. Trimming cost V 2 bases and J 4 bases; bases outside gene matches: 1. Looked up from germline, CDR1 is SGHRS and CDR2 is YFSETQ. The CDR3 spans 15 residues. In DNA, the CDR3 is TGCGCCAGCAGCTTAGGGACTAGCGGGGGAGAGACCCAGTACTTC. This sequence encodes CASSLGTSGGETQYF.